The present TCR beta chain was sequenced within a study of OX40 agonist ivuxolimab in advanced cancers. Whole-study context: Dose-escalation patients suffered from hepatocellular carcinoma, melanoma, renal cell or head and neck cancer. Findings and limits, study-wide: In a subset of nonresponders, normalized T-cell clonal expansion was also low. Dosing at 0.1 to 3.0 mg/kg was accompanied by clonal expansion of CD4+ and CD8+ blood T cells by week 6.

The CDR3 contains 14 residues. Trimming removed 9 bases from V and 4 bases from J, with 18 bases in between. Germline-derived CDR1 and CDR2 are SNHLY and FYNNEI. Assay used: immunoSEQ multiplex PCR; TCRdb lists only in-frame clones, some missing. The table shows tens of thousands of clones, with 75% to 90% occurring only once. Comments on this clone: Its antigen remains unknown.

Sampling times: baseline, cycle 4 day 1, cycle 7 day 1. The J gene is TRBJ2-5, the V gene TRBV2; no reliable D call. The specimen comprised CD4+ or CD8+ T cells sorted from blood, sampled in a trial of the OX40 agonist ivuxolimab. This TCR was recovered from an adult with an advanced solid tumor such as melanoma, head and neck, liver or kidney cancer. DNA of the CDR3: TGTGCCAGTAACAATAGGATCAGAGGAGAGACCCAGTACTTC. Translating it yields CASNNRIRGETQYF.